These 31 T cell receptor beta chains were all obtained from the same sample, sequenced in a study of blood T cell repertoires in COVID-19. Clones were read by immunoSEQ multiplex PCR, and TCRdb kept only the in-frame ones, dropping some. The sample records approximately 99,000 clones, 88% being singletons. The sample consisted of peripheral blood. These receptors all come from a middle-aged man with COVID-19, enrolled during active disease.

The chain couples TRBV2 to TRBJ2-7; D ambiguous. The CDR3 loop spans 12 amino acids. V was cut by 7 bases and J by 2 bases, with 9 bases left in between. Germline lookup yields CDR1 SNHLY and CDR2 FYNNEI. The DNA for the CDR3 is TGTGCCAGCAACGTACATACCTACGAGCAGTACTTC. Translating gives CASNVHTYEQYF.

V and J are TRBV25-1 and TRBJ2-3; the D gene is possibly TRBD2 (6 bases). CDR3 length: 15 amino acids. Trimming removed 3 bases at V and 2 bases at J, with 12 bases between. CDR1 and CDR2 (germline): MGHDK, SYGVNS. CDR3 sequence reads: CASSDGGTVTDTQYF. The CDR3 DNA follows: TGTGCCAGCAGTGATGGCGGGACTGTCACAGATACGCAGTATTTT.

V usage is TRBV6-5 and J usage is TRBJ1-6; TRBD1 agrees at 7 bases. The germline gives CDR1 MNHEY, CDR2 SVGAGI. The CDR3 spans 14 residues. Losses at the gene ends were 8 bases for V and 9 bases for J; bases not matched to a gene: 10. CDR3 sequence (DNA): TGTGCCAGCTCTCTGGGACAGCACAGTTCACCCCTCCACTTT. Translated, it gives CASSLGQHSSPLHF.

V and J are TRBV9 and TRBJ1-5; 7 bases agree with TRBD1. The germline gives CDR1 SGDLS, CDR2 YYNGEE. Trimming cost V 3 bases and J 6 bases; bases outside gene matches: 3. The CDR3 totals 13 residues. CDR3 in amino acids: CASSATGVQPQHF. CDR3 coding DNA: TGTGCCAGCAGCGCAACAGGGGTTCAGCCCCAGCATTTT.

The V gene is TRBV18, the J gene TRBJ1-1, with no clear D. V lost 1 base, J lost 2 bases, and 14 bases lay in between. From germline, CDR1 is KGHSH and CDR2 LQKENI. CDR3 length equals 16 residues. This CDR3 is CASSPRLGSTNTEAFF. DNA of the CDR3: TGTGCCAGCTCACCACGGCTGGGCAGCACCAACACTGAAGCTTTCTTT.

This clone was detected only a few times. Other DNA sequences in the same sample also yield this CDR3. The chain joins TRBV3-1 (or the pseudogene TRBV3-2) to TRBJ1-5, with D perhaps matching TRBD1 (6 bases). Germline V gives CDR1 LGHDT, CDR2 YNNKEL (reference sequence). The ends were cut back, 4 bases at V and 3 bases at J, with 10 bases in the middle. This CDR3 region has 14 residues. The CDR3 coding sequence is TGTGCCAGCAGCCTCGGACAGCTCAATCAGCCCCAGCATTTT. It translates to CASSLGQLNQPQHF.

The rearrangement uses TRBV4-3 and TRBJ2-1; 12 bases align to TRBD2. The CDR3 runs 16 residues. Germline loops: CDR1 LGHNA, CDR2 YSLEER. Trimming removed 1 base from V and 11 bases from J; junction bases left unmatched: 9. This chain's CDR3 is CASSQVRPSGGAQQFF. Written as DNA, the CDR3 is TGCGCCAGCAGCCAAGTCCGGCCTAGCGGGGGGGCCCAGCAGTTCTTC.

The table lists this clone with a count of one. The chain has TRBV6-5 and TRBJ1-2; D not resolved. Trimming shortened V by 8 bases and J by 3 bases, and 13 bases separated the two germline ends. The germline gives CDR1 MNHEY, CDR2 SVGAGI. This CDR3 comprises 13 residues. The CDR3 here is CASVRAGDYGYTF. The DNA for the CDR3 is TGTGCCAGCGTACGAGCCGGGGACTATGGCTACACCTTC.

The chain links TRBV11-2 to TRBJ1-2, with D perhaps matching TRBD1 (6 bases). The CDR3 sequence is 14 residues long. V lost 5 bases and J 6 bases, leaving 16 bases between the germline ends. Germline values: CDR1 SGHAT, CDR2 FQNNGV. Here the CDR3 DNA reads TGTGCCAGCAGCCCGATTGGGGGCCTCGATGGCTACACCTTC. It codes for CASSPIGGLDGYTF.

The chain uses TRBV6-2 or TRBV6-3 and TRBJ2-7, with 10 bases matching TRBD2. V shed 4 bases, J shed 4 bases, and the junction held 4 bases outside the gene matches. This CDR3 has 14 residues. Germline CDR1 MNHEY, CDR2 SVGEGT. The CDR3 here is CASSLAGGGYEQYF. DNA for the CDR3: TGTGCCAGCAGTTTAGCGGGGGGAGGATACGAGCAGTACTTC.

The rearrangement uses TRBV5-1 and TRBJ2-1; 11 positions agree with TRBD2. Germline V CDR1 and CDR2: SGHRS, YFSETQ. The CDR3 runs 15 residues. Trimming removed 2 bases from V and 8 bases from J; junction bases left unmatched: 6. CDR3 amino acids: CASSFSGGASDEQFF. The CDR3 coding sequence is TGCGCCAGCAGCTTTAGCGGGGGGGCCTCGGATGAGCAGTTCTTC. Full variable domain (missing parts from reference TRBV5-1 and TRBJ2-1): KAGVTQTPRYLIKTRGQQVTLSCSPISGHRSVSWYQQTPGQGLQFLFEYFSETQRNKGNFPGRFSGRQFSNSRSEMNVSTLELGDSALYLCASSFSGGASDEQFFGPGTRLTVL.

The J gene is TRBJ1-5, the V gene TRBV4-1, with TRBD1 matching 7 bases. CDR1 MGHRA and CDR2 YSYEKL come from the germline V gene. With V trimmed by 0 bases and J by 3 bases, 5 bases remained unmatched. The CDR3 extends over 16 amino acids. The CDR3 DNA follows: TGCGCCAGCAGCCAAGATCCGGGACAGTTCAATCAGCCCCAGCATTTT. Translation gives CASSQDPGQFNQPQHF.

The genes are TRBV28 and TRBJ1-2; 11 nucleotides line up with TRBD1. J gave up 8 bases and V 5 bases, and 10 bases lay outside the gene matches. The CDR3 totals 15 residues. The germline V gene encodes CDR1 MDHEN and CDR2 SYDVKM. The CDR3 protein is CASSIQGQGGRGYTF. CDR3 nucleotide sequence: TGTGCCAGCAGTATACAGGGACAGGGGGGGAGAGGCTACACCTTC.

The DNA of the CDR3 is TGTGCCAGCTCACCACTATCCGGGGATGGCTACACCTTC. It yields the protein CASSPLSGDGYTF. V usage is TRBV18 and J usage is TRBJ1-2; D is unclear. Trimming took 1 base from V and 6 from J, leaving 9 bases between them. Germline V gene data show CDR1 as KGHSH and CDR2 as LQKENI. The CDR3 is 13 residues long.

This clone was seen more than once but under ten times. This sample also contains other DNA sequences that code for the same CDR3. The chain is built from TRBV7-9 and TRBJ2-7; D gene unclear. Germline V gene lookup returns CDR1 SEHNR and CDR2 FQNEAQ (reference sequence). The CDR3 is 13 amino acids. The V and J ends lost 5 bases and 0 bases respectively, with 8 bases between them. The chain's CDR3 is CASSLVSSYEQYF. The CDR3 nucleotides are TGTGCCAGCAGCCTCGTCAGCTCCTACGAGCAGTACTTC.

The rearrangement links TRBV28 to TRBJ1-1, with 9 positions matching TRBD1. The germline V gene encodes CDR1 MDHEN and CDR2 SYDVKM. This CDR3 comprises 14 residues. V shed 6 bases and J 0 bases; nucleotides not matched to a gene: 2. This CDR3 is CASRWDRVNTEAFF. The DNA of the CDR3 is TGTGCCAGCAGGTGGGACAGGGTGAACACTGAAGCTTTCTTT.

This sequence joins TRBV10-2 and TRBJ2-7; TRBD1 agrees at 7 bases. Germline CDR1 and CDR2: WSHSY and SAAADI. Trimming cost V 4 bases and J 4 bases; bases outside gene matches: 7. This CDR3 spans 14 amino acids. The CDR3 bases are TGCGCCAGCAGTGGAGAGACAGGGATGTACGAGCAGTACTTC. It specifies CASSGETGMYEQYF.

This clone was seen a handful of times. The chain carries TRBV27 and TRBJ2-7; TRBD1 matches at 11 bases. The CDR3 totals 14 residues. The V gene's germline CDR1 is MNHEY and CDR2 SMNVEV (reference sequence). V lost 4 bases and J lost 4; bases outside the gene matches: 3. The CDR3 nucleotides read TGTGCCAGCAGTTGGACAGGGGGCCAGTACGAGCAGTACTTC. It codes for CASSWTGGQYEQYF.

This chain joins TRBV6-5 and TRBJ2-5; D perhaps matches TRBD1 (5 bases). Trimming took off 6 bases at V and 4 bases at J, with 12 bases between the two ends. The germline CDR1 and CDR2 sequences are MNHEY and SVGAGI. The CDR3 covers 13 residues. The CDR3 region has the DNA TGTGCCAGCAGATTGGTGCAGGGAGAGACCCAGTACTTC. It codes for CASRLVQGETQYF.

The chain recombines TRBV5-1 with TRBJ2-3, with TRBD2 matching over 7 bases. CDR1 is SGHRS and CDR2 is YFSETQ in the germline V gene. V trimming: 0 bases; J trimming: 2 bases; junction bases outside the gene matches: 3. This CDR3 comprises 15 residues. The CDR3 DNA reads as TGCGCCAGCAGCTTGGCCGGGACTAACACAGATACGCAGTATTTT. This encodes CASSLAGTNTDTQYF.

The gene calls are TRBV28 and TRBJ1-2, with 7 bases identical to TRBD1. Germline assignment: CDR1 MDHEN and CDR2 SYDVKM. The CDR3 sequence is 13 residues long. Trimming removed 5 bases from V and 4 bases from J; junction bases left unmatched: 4. The CDR3 DNA is TGTGCCAGCAGTGAAGACAGGGCCTATGGCTACACCTTC. Translating gives CASSEDRAYGYTF.

V is TRBV19 and J is TRBJ1-3; tentatively, D is TRBD1 (5 bases). The CDR3 is made up of 14 amino acids. Per the germline V gene, CDR1 is LNHDA and CDR2 is SQIVND (reference sequence). Trimming took 6 bases from V and 3 from J, leaving 12 bases between them. The CDR3 loop is CASSHQGDGNTIYF. The DNA of the CDR3 is TGTGCCAGTAGCCATCAGGGCGATGGAAACACCATATATTTT.

V and J are TRBV3-1 (or the pseudogene TRBV3-2) and TRBJ2-3, with D possibly matching TRBD2 (6 bases). V dropped 1 base and J dropped 1 base, with 15 bases sitting between them. The CDR3 totals 17 residues. CDR1 is LGHDT, CDR2 YNNKEL, per germline (reference sequence). CDR3 protein: CASSQASRGKGTDTQYF. The CDR3 region has the DNA TGTGCCAGCAGCCAAGCATCTCGGGGGAAGGGCACAGATACGCAGTATTTT.

V usage is TRBV6-1 and J usage is TRBJ1-6, with no clear D. With 0 bases removed from V and 9 bases from J, the gap between germline ends came to 3 bases. Germline lookup yields CDR1 MNHNS and CDR2 SASEGT. The CDR3 spans 12 residues. The CDR3 protein is CASSEALSPLHF. CDR3 DNA sequence: TGTGCCAGCAGTGAAGCCCTTTCACCCCTCCACTTT.

This sequence joins TRBV19 and TRBJ2-1, with unresolved D. Between the trimmed V and J ends, which lost 2 bases and 3 bases, there was a span of 8 bases. CDR1 LNHDA and CDR2 SQIVND come from the germline V gene (reference sequence). The CDR3 consists of 14 residues. The CDR3 here is CASSINGYYNEQFF. The CDR3 DNA follows: TGTGCCAGTAGTATAAACGGTTACTACAATGAGCAGTTCTTC.

This chain joins TRBV5-1 and TRBJ2-3, with 9 bases aligning to TRBD2. The J segment lost 0 bases and the V segment lost 0 bases, leaving 8 bases of the junction unmatched. CDR1 and CDR2 (germline): SGHRS, YFSETQ. This CDR3 has 18 amino acids. CDR3 region: CASSLVGSGGFSTDTQYF. CDR3 bases: TGCGCCAGCAGCTTGGTTGGTAGCGGGGGATTCAGCACAGATACGCAGTATTTT.

Only a few counts were recorded for this clone. The chain links TRBV6-5 to TRBJ2-7; 9 bases line up with TRBD1. The CDR3 consists of 15 residues. The V gene's germline CDR1 is MNHEY and CDR2 SVGAGI. The V and J ends lost 4 bases and 3 bases, in that order; junction bases with no gene match: 7. The CDR3 DNA follows: TGTGCCAGCAGTTCTATCGGGACAGGGAACTACGAGCAGTACTTC. Residues: CASSSIGTGNYEQYF.

The chain is built from TRBV9 and TRBJ2-1; 8 bases are a match to TRBD2. This CDR3 contains 15 residues. Looked up from germline, CDR1 is SGDLS and CDR2 is YYNGEE. V lost 0 bases and J lost 3; bases outside the gene matches: 2. The CDR3 loop is CASSVAGGNYNEQFF. CDR3 coding DNA: TGTGCCAGCAGCGTAGCGGGGGGGAACTACAATGAGCAGTTCTTC.

The V gene is TRBV5-4, the J gene TRBJ2-7; 8 nucleotides line up with TRBD2. Germline assignment: CDR1 SGHNT and CDR2 YYREEE (reference sequence). Germline trimming cut 4 bases from V and 0 bases from J; bases unmatched to any gene: 9. The CDR3 sequence is 16 residues long. The CDR3 DNA reads TGTGCCAGCAGCCACCCCAAAGCGGGGGACTCCTACGAGCAGTACTTC. Translating gives CASSHPKAGDSYEQYF.

The genes are TRBV11-1 and TRBJ2-1, with unresolved D. The CDR3 is 15 amino acids. Deletions cut 1 base from V and 0 bases from J, with 7 bases between. Looked up from germline, CDR1 is SGHAT and CDR2 is FQDESV (reference sequence). The CDR3 nucleotides are TGTGCCAGCAGCTTAGGGGCTGTCTCCTACAATGAGCAGTTCTTC. This sequence encodes CASSLGAVSYNEQFF. The whole variable domain, filled in from reference TRBV11-1 and TRBJ2-1, reads EAEVAQSPRYKITEKSQAVAFWCDPISGHATLYWYRQILGQGPELLVQFQDESVVDDSQLPKDRFSAERLKGVDSTLKIQPAELGDSAMYLCASSLGAVSYNEQFFGPGTRLTVL.

This sequence joins TRBV28 and TRBJ1-5; 7 nucleotides align to TRBD1. CDR3 length: 15 amino acids. CDR1 and CDR2 (germline): MDHEN, SYDVKM. Losses at the gene ends were 6 bases for V and 0 bases for J; bases not matched to a gene: 5. DNA of the CDR3: TGTGCCAGCAGAGAGACAGGGACTAGCAATCAGCCCCAGCATTTT. Protein: CASRETGTSNQPQHF.